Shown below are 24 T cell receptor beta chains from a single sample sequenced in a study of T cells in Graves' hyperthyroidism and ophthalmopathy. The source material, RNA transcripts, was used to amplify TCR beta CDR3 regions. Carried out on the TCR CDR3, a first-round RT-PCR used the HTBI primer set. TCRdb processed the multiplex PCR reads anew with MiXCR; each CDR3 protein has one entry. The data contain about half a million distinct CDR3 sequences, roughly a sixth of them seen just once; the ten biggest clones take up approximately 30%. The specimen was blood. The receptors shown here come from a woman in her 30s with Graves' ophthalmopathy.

DNA for the CDR3: TGCAGTGCTAGAAGCATCGGGACTAGCGGGAGGGCCTTTAATGAGCAGTTCTTC. Its translation: CSARSIGTSGRAFNEQFF. The chain employs TRBV20-1 and TRBJ2-1, with 16 bases fitting TRBD2. The junction had 11 bases not matched to a gene; V was cut back by 2 bases and J by 7 bases. Germline CDR1 reads DFQATT; CDR2 reads SNEGSKA (reference sequence). The CDR3 runs 18 residues.

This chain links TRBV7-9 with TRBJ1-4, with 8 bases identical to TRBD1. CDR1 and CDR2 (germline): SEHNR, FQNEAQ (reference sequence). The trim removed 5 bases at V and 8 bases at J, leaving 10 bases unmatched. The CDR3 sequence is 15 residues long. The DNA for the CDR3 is TGTGCCAGCAGCAACAGGGACAGGCTAGGCGAAAAACTGTTTTTT. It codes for CASSNRDRLGEKLFF.

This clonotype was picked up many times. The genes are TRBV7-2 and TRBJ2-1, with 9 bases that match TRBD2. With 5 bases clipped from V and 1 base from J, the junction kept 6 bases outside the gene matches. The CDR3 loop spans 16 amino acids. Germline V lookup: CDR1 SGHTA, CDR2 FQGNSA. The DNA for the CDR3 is TGTGCCAGCAGCAGGCCCAGCGGGGGGTCCTACAATGAGCAGTTCTTC. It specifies CASSRPSGGSYNEQFF.

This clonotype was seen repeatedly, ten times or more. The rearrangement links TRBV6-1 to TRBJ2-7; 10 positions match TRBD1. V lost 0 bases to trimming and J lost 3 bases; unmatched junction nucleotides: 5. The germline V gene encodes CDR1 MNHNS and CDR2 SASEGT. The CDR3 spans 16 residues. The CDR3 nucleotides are TGTGCCAGCAGTGAAGCGCTTGGGACAGGGGTCTACGAGCAGTACTTC. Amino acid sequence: CASSEALGTGVYEQYF.

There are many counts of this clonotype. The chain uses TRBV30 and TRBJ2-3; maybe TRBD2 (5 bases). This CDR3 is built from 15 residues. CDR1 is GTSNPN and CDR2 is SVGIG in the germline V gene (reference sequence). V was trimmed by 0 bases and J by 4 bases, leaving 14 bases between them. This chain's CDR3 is CAWSVGGSGPDTQYF. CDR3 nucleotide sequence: TGTGCCTGGAGTGTAGGTGGGAGTGGGCCAGATACGCAGTATTTT. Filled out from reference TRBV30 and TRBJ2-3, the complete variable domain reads SQTIHQWPATLVQPVGSPLSLECTVEGTSNPNLYWYRQAAGRGLQLLFYSVGIGQISSEVPQNLSASRPQDRQFILSSKKLLLSDSGFYLCAWSVGGSGPDTQYFGPGTRLTVL.

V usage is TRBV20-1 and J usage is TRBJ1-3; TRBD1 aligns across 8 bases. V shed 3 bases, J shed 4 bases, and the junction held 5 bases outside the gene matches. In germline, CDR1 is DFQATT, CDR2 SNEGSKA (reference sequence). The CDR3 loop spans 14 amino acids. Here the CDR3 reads CSASRTGYGNTIYF. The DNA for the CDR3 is TGCAGTGCTAGCCGGACAGGGTACGGAAACACCATATATTTT.

The CDR3 nucleotides are TGTGCCAGCAGTCACCCCGGGGATGGGGCCGGGGAGCTGTTTTTT. Protein sequence: CASSHPGDGAGELFF. This chain uses TRBV3-1 with TRBJ2-2, with D tentatively TRBD2 (5 bases). CDR3 size: 15 residues. The V end lost 6 bases, the J end lost 6 bases, and 17 bases lay between the germline ends. Germline V CDR1 and CDR2: LGHDT, YNNKEL (reference sequence).

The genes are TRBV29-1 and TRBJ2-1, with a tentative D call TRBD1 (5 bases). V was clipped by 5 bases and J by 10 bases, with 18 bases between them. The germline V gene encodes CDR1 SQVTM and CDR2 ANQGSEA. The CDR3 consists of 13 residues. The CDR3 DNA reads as TGCAGCGTTCAAGGACCCCAGGGTGAAGAGCAGTTCTTC. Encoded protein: CSVQGPQGEEQFF.

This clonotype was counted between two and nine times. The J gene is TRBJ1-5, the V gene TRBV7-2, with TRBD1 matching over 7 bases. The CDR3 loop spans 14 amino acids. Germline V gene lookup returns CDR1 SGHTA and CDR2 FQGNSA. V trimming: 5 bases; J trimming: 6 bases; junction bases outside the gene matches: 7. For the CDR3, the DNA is TGTGCCAGCAGCCTTTTTGACAGGGCTCAGCCCCAGCATTTT. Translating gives CASSLFDRAQPQHF. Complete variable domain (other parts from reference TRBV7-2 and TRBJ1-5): GAGVSQSPSNKVTEKGKDVELRCDPISGHTALYWYRQSLGQGLEFLIYFQGNSAPDKSGLPSDRFSAERTGGSVSTLTIQRTQQEDSAVYLCASSLFDRAQPQHFGDGTRLSIL.

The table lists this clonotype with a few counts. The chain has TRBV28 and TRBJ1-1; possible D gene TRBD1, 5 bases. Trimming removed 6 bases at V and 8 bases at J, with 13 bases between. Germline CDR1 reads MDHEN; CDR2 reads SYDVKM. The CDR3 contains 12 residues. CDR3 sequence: CASSLYRPEAFF. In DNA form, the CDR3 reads TGTGCCAGCAGCCTCTACAGGCCCGAAGCTTTCTTT.

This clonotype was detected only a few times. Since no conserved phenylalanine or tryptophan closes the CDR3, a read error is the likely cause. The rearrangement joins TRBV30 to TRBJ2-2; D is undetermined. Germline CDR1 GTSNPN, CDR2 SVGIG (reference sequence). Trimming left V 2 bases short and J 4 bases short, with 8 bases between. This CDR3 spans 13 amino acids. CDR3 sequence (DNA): TGTGCCTGGAGTTTGGGGTCCACCGGGGAGCTGTTTCTT. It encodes CAWSLGSTGELFL.

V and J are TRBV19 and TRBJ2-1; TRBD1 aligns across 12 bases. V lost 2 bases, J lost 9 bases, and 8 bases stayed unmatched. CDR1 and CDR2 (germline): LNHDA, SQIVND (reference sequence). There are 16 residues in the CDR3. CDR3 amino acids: CASSIILGQGAGEQFF. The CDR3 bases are TGTGCCAGTAGTATAATTTTGGGACAGGGGGCTGGTGAGCAGTTCTTC.

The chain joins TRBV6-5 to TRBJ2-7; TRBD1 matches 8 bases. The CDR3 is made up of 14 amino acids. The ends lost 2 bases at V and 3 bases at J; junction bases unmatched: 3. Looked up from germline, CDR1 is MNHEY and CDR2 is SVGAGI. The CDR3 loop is CASSYGDRNYEQYF. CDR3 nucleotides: TGTGCCAGCAGTTACGGGGACAGGAACTACGAGCAGTACTTC.

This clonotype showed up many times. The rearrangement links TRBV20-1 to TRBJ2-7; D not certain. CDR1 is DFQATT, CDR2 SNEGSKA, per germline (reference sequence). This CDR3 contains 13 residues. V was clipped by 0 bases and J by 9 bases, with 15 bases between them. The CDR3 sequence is CSARDVASGGQYF. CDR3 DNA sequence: TGCAGTGCTAGAGACGTGGCATCGGGCGGGCAGTACTTC.

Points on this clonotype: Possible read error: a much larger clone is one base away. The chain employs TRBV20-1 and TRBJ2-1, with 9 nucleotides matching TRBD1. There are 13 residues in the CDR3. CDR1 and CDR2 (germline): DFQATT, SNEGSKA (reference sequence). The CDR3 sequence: CSARTGGHNGQFF. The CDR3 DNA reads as TGCAGTGCTAGGACAGGGGGTCACAATGGGCAGTTCTTC.

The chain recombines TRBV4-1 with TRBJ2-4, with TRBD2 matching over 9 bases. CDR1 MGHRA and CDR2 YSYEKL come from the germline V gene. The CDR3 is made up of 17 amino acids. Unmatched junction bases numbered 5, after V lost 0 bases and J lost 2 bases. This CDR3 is CASSQDGTSSSKNIQYF. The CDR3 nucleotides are TGCGCCAGCAGCCAAGATGGGACTAGCAGCTCCAAAAACATTCAGTACTTC.

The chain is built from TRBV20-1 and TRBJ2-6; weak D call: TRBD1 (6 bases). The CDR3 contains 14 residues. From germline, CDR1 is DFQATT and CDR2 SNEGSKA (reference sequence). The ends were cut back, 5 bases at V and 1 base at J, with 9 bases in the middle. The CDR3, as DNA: TGCAGTGCTTACAGGGATTCTGGGGCCAACGTCCTGACTTTC. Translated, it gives CSAYRDSGANVLTF.

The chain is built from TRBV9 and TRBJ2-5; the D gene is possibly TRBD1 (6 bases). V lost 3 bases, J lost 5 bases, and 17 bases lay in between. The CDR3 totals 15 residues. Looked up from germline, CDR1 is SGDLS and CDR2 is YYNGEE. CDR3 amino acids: CASSAEGGGLETQYF. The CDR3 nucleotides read TGTGCCAGCAGCGCAGAAGGGGGTGGGTTGGAGACCCAGTACTTC.

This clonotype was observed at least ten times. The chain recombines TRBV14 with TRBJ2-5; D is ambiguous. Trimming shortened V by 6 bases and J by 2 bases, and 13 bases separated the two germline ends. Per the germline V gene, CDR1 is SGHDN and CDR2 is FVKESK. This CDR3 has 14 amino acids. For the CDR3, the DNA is TGTGCCAGCAGAGCGACACGACCTCAAGAGACCCAGTACTTC. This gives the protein CASRATRPQETQYF.

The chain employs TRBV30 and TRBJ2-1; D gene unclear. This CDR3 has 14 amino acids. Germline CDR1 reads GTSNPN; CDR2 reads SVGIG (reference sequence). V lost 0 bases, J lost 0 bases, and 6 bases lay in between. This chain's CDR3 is CAWSVEISYNEQFF. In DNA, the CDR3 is TGTGCCTGGAGTGTGGAGATCTCCTACAATGAGCAGTTCTTC.

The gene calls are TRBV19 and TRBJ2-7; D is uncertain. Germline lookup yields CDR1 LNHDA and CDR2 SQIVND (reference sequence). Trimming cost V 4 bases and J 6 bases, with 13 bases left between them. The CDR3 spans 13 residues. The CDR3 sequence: CASSTNTLREQYF. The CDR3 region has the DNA TGTGCCAGTAGTACGAACACGCTCCGCGAGCAGTACTTC.

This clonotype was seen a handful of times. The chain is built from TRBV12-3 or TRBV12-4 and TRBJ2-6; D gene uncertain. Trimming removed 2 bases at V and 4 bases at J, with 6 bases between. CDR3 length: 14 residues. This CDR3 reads CASSLMVGANVLTF. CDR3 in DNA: TGTGCCAGCAGTTTAATGGTAGGGGCCAACGTCCTGACTTTC.

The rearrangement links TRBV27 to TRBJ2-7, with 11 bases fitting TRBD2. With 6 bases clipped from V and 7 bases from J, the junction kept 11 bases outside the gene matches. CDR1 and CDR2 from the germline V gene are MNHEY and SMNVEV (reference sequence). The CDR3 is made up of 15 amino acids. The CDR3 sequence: CASSKLAGVLDEQYF. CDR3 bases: TGTGCCAGCAGCAAACTAGCGGGAGTACTCGATGAGCAGTACTTC.

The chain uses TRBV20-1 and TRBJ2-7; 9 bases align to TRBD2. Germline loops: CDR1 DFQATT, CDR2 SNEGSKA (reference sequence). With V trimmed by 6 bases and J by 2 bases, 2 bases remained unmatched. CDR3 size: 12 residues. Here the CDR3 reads CSALAGTYEQYF. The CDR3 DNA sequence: TGCAGTGCACTAGCGGGTACCTACGAGCAGTACTTC.